This passage covers 9 T cell receptor beta chains from one sample sequenced in a study of T cell repertoires in cytomegalovirus infection. TCRdb re-analysed the reads in MiXCR, keeping a single row per CDR3 protein. The sample lists more than 400,000 distinct CDR3 sequences; 26% were seen once. Sequenced material: PBMCs. The receptor set was obtained from a human donor in good health (CMV status not recorded). Some clones in this sample may be carry-over from other donors' samples.

The chain couples TRBV12-3 or TRBV12-4 to TRBJ2-7; D remains unclear. The CDR3 sequence is 12 residues long. V was shortened by 1 base and J by 12 bases, with 13 bases between the two germline ends. The DNA for the CDR3 is TGTGCCAGCAGTTTAGTTATCCCCGGTTTGTACTTC. Amino acid sequence: CASSLVIPGLYF.

This clonotype has a single count. This chain links TRBV9 with TRBJ1-4; 8 bases align to TRBD1. J was trimmed by 5 bases and V by 0 bases; bases with no gene match: 3. This CDR3 comprises 15 residues. Germline CDR1 is SGDLS and CDR2 is YYNGEE. As DNA, the CDR3 is TGTGCCAGCAGCGTAGGGGGACAGGCGAATGAAAAACTGTTTTTT. This gives the protein CASSVGGQANEKLFF.

The CDR3 loop reads CSGVAIAGVENTGELFF. The DNA of the CDR3 is TGCAGTGGGGTCGCAATAGCGGGAGTGGAGAACACCGGGGAGCTGTTTTTT. The rearrangement uses TRBV20-1 and TRBJ2-2; 9 bases agree with TRBD2. Trimming cost V 7 bases and J 1 base; bases outside gene matches: 13. The CDR3 runs 17 residues. Germline values: CDR1 DFQATT, CDR2 SNEGSKA (reference sequence).

In this sample, this clonotype turned up a few times. This rearrangement joins TRBV7-9 to TRBJ2-1; D might be TRBD1 (5 bases). The V gene's germline CDR1 is SEHNR and CDR2 FQNEAQ (reference sequence). V gave up 5 bases and J gave up 6 bases, with 20 bases separating them. CDR3 length equals 16 residues. The CDR3: CASSPPWQGNVNEQFF. The CDR3 nucleotides read TGTGCCAGCAGCCCCCCCTGGCAGGGAAATGTCAATGAGCAGTTCTTC. Using reference TRBV7-9 and TRBJ2-1 for the parts outside the CDR3, the full variable domain is DTGVSQNPRHKITKRGQNVTFRCDPISEHNRLYWYRQTLGQGPEFLTYFQNEAQLEKSRLLSDRFSAERPKGSFSTLEIQRTEQGDSAMYLCASSPPWQGNVNEQFFGPGTRLTVL.

This clonotype was seen repeatedly, ten times or more. The V gene is TRBV7-2, the J gene TRBJ2-2, with 9 bases fitting TRBD1. The V segment lost 5 bases and the J segment 3 bases; nucleotides outside the gene matches: 7. CDR1 and CDR2 (germline): SGHTA, FQGNSA. The CDR3 loop spans 16 amino acids. The chain's CDR3 is CASSPRWTGDTGELFF. In DNA form, the CDR3 reads TGTGCCAGCAGCCCACGATGGACAGGGGACACCGGGGAGCTGTTTTTT.

This clonotype has at least ten counts. The rearrangement links TRBV7-9 to TRBJ2-2; 10 bases line up with TRBD1. The CDR3 is 16 amino acids. J was trimmed by 1 base and V by 4 bases; bases with no gene match: 3. The germline CDR1 and CDR2 sequences are SEHNR and FQNEAQ (reference sequence). As DNA, the CDR3 is TGTGCCAGCAGCTCCGGGACAGGGGTGAACACCGGGGAGCTGTTTTTT. This codes for CASSSGTGVNTGELFF.

The V gene is TRBV19, the J gene TRBJ2-4, with TRBD1 as a possible D gene (6 bases). The CDR3 extends over 15 amino acids. V was trimmed by 10 bases and J by 10 bases, leaving 26 bases between them. Germline CDR1 is LNHDA and CDR2 is SQIVND (reference sequence). The CDR3 coding sequence is TGTGCCACATTGGACTTCAGGGGCCCCCTAGGGATTCAGTACTTC. Its protein is CATLDFRGPLGIQYF.

A remark on this clonotype: The CDR3 ends on some other residue instead of the conserved phenylalanine or tryptophan, so this is likely a read error. This rearrangement joins TRBV7-3 to TRBJ2-5; D may match TRBD1 or TRBD2 (5 bases each). The CDR3 has 13 amino acids. Trimming left V 5 bases short and J 1 base short, with 8 bases between. Germline values: CDR1 SGHTA, CDR2 FQGTGA. Here the CDR3 reads CASSQGPQETQYL. In DNA, the CDR3 is TGTGCCAGCAGCCAGGGACCCCAAGAGACCCAGTACTTA.

There are a few counts of this clonotype. This rearrangement joins TRBV4-2 to TRBJ2-1, with 10 nucleotides matching TRBD2. The CDR3 extends over 17 amino acids. Germline CDR1 is LGHNA and CDR2 is YNFKEQ. J gave up 1 base and V 2 bases, and 5 bases lay outside the gene matches. CDR3 sequence (DNA): TGTGCCAGCAGCCAACGGACTAGCGGAGTATCCTACAATGAGCAGTTCTTC. Encoded protein: CASSQRTSGVSYNEQFF.